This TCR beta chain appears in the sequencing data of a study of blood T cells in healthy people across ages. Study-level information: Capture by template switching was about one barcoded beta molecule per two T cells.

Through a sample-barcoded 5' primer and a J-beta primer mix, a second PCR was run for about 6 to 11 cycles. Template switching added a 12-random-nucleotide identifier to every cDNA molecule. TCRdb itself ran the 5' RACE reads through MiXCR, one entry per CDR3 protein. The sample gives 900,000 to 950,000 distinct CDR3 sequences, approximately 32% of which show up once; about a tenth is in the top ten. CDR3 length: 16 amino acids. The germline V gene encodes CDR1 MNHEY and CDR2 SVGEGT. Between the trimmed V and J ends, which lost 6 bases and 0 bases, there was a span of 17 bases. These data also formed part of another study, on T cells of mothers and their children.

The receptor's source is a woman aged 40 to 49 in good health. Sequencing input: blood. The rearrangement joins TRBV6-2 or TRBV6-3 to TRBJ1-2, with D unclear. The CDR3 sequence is CASSLSLSGANYGYTF. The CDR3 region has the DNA TGTGCCAGCAGCTTAAGTCTCTCCGGGGCTAACTATGGCTACACCTTC.